A single sample gave rise to the 11 T cell receptor beta chains below, sequenced in a study of cytomegalovirus exposure and HLA in healthy donors. PCR was performed using 60 Vbeta and 13 Jbeta primers. Produced via immunoSEQ multiplex PCR; TCRdb's table is partial and in-frame only. The data contain tens of thousands of clones, more than 70% of them seen just once; the ten biggest clones take up about 6.8%. Sequencing was carried out using PBMCs. These receptors originate from a man aged 25 to 40 in good health and CMV-seropositive.

The chain has TRBV19 and TRBJ2-1, with TRBD1 matching 9 bases. The V and J ends lost 5 bases and 8 bases, in that order; junction bases with no gene match: 7. The length of the CDR3 is 14 residues. The germline gives CDR1 LNHDA, CDR2 SQIVND (reference sequence). CDR3: CASSLGQGTDEQFF. The CDR3 coding sequence is TGTGCCAGTAGTCTAGGACAGGGGACCGATGAGCAGTTCTTC.

The chain joins TRBV6-4 to TRBJ2-1; a possible D gene is TRBD1 (7 bases). The CDR3 consists of 15 residues. CDR1 and CDR2 from the germline V gene are MRHNA and SNTAGT. Trimming left V 3 bases short and J 7 bases short, with 16 bases between. The CDR3 DNA follows: TGTGCCAGCAGTGAGCGGGACAGTGAAGGGAATGAGCAGTTCTTC. Its translation is CASSERDSEGNEQFF.

The gene calls are TRBV9 and TRBJ2-2, with 11 bases identical to TRBD1. V trimming: 3 bases; J trimming: 7 bases; junction bases outside the gene matches: 5. The CDR3 consists of 15 residues. Germline V gene lookup returns CDR1 SGDLS and CDR2 YYNGEE. CDR3 in DNA: TGTGCCAGCAGCGCAGGACAGGGGGCTCACGGGGAGCTGTTTTTT. Protein: CASSAGQGAHGELFF. The variable domain in full, completed from reference TRBV9 and TRBJ2-2, reads DSGVTQTPKHLITATGQRVTLRCSPRSGDLSVYWYQQSLDQGLQFLIQYYNGEERAKGNILERFSAQQFPDLHSELNLSSLELGDSALYFCASSAGQGAHGELFFGEGSRLTVL.

The V call is TRBV6-6, the J call TRBJ1-2; no reliable D call. This CDR3 spans 14 amino acids. CDR1 MNHNY and CDR2 SVGAGI come from the germline V gene (reference sequence). V dropped 1 base and J dropped 7 bases, with 13 bases sitting between them. The DNA for the CDR3 is TGTGCCAGCAGTTACTTCGAGGTGAATGGTGGCTACACCTTC. Protein product: CASSYFEVNGGYTF.

The V gene is TRBV6-1, the J gene TRBJ1-1; TRBD1 might be the D (5 bases). The CDR3 spans 14 residues. The germline V and J ends were trimmed by 2 bases and 5 bases, with 12 bases remaining between them. In germline, CDR1 is MNHNS, CDR2 SASEGT. In nucleotides, the CDR3 is TGTGCCAGCAGTGAATCGCTAGGGGTAACTGAAGCTTTCTTT. This translates into CASSESLGVTEAFF.

The gene calls are TRBV7-9 and TRBJ1-2, with D hard to call. The CDR3 has 13 amino acids. V shed 2 bases and J shed 5 bases, with 9 bases lying between them. Per germline, CDR1 SEHNR and CDR2 FQNEAQ (reference sequence). The CDR3 sequence: CASSLQSIYGYTF. CDR3 DNA: TGTGCCAGCAGCTTACAAAGCATTTATGGCTACACCTTC. Complete variable domain (other parts from reference TRBV7-9 and TRBJ1-2): DTGVSQNPRHKITKRGQNVTFRCDPISEHNRLYWYRQTLGQGPEFLTYFQNEAQLEKSRLLSDRFSAERPKGSFSTLEIQRTEQGDSAMYLCASSLQSIYGYTFGSGTRLTVV.

The rearrangement joins TRBV12-5 to TRBJ2-7, with 11 bases identical to TRBD2. Germline V gene data show CDR1 as LGHNT and CDR2 as FRNRAP. The junction had 16 bases not matched to a gene; V was cut back by 6 bases and J by 3 bases. The CDR3 has 18 amino acids. CDR3 in DNA: TGTGCTAGTGGGAGCGTAACCTTGGGACTAGCGGACCTCTACGAGCAGTACTTC. Protein: CASGSVTLGLADLYEQYF.

This sequence joins TRBV7-2 and TRBJ1-1, with D perhaps matching TRBD1 (6 bases). The CDR3 consists of 13 residues. The V gene lost 11 bases and the J gene lost 1 base, with 14 bases spanning the gap. Germline-derived CDR1 and CDR2 are SGHTA and FQGNSA. The CDR3, as DNA: TGTGCCGGAGGGGGGGGCACGAACACTGAAGCTTTCTTT. This translates into CAGGGGTNTEAFF.

The CDR3 protein is CASSLQISNTEAFF. DNA for the CDR3: TGTGCCAGCAGCTTGCAGATATCGAACACTGAAGCTTTCTTT. The chain joins TRBV5-5 to TRBJ1-1; D is uncertain. V was shortened by 1 base and J by 1 base, with 8 bases between the two germline ends. Per germline, CDR1 SGHKS and CDR2 YYEKEE (reference sequence). The CDR3 contains 14 residues.

In DNA, the CDR3 is TGTGCCAGGACGGACAGGTTCACAGATACGCAGTATTTT. Protein: CARTDRFTDTQYF. The chain employs TRBV2 and TRBJ2-3; TRBD1 agrees at 7 bases. The length of the CDR3 is 13 residues. CDR1 is SNHLY and CDR2 is FYNNEI in the germline V gene. J was trimmed by 2 bases and V by 9 bases; bases with no gene match: 5.

The rearrangement uses TRBV5-6 and TRBJ1-1; 8 bases line up with TRBD1. Germline V CDR1 and CDR2: SGHDT, YYEEEE. Trimming removed 0 bases from V and 4 bases from J; junction bases left unmatched: 8. CDR3 length equals 16 residues. CDR3 protein: CASSLAFGTGGTEAFF. CDR3 sequence (DNA): TGTGCCAGCAGCTTGGCCTTTGGGACAGGTGGCACTGAAGCTTTCTTT.